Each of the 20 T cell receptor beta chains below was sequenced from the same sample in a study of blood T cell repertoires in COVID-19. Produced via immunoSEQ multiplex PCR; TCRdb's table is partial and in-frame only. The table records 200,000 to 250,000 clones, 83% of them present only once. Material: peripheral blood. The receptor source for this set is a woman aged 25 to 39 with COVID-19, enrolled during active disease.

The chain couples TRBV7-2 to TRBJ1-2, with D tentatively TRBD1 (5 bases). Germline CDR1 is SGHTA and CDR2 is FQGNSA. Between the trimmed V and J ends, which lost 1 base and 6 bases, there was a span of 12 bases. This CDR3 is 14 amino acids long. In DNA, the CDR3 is TGTGCCAGCAGCTTAGGAAGGGGCCAACATGGCTACACCTTC. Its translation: CASSLGRGQHGYTF.

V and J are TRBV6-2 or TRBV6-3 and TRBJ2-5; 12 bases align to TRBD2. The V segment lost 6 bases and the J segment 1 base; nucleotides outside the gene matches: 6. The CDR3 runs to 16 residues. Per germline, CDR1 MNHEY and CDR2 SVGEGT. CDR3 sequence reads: CASSPGLAGPQETQYF. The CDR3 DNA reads TGTGCCAGCAGCCCAGGACTAGCGGGGCCCCAAGAGACCCAGTACTTC.

The CDR3 nucleotides are TGTGCCAGCAGCGTAGGAGAGTCAGCGTCCTACGAGCAGTACTTC. Its translation is CASSVGESASYEQYF. J is TRBJ2-7 and V is TRBV9; D is unclear. Germline V lookup: CDR1 SGDLS, CDR2 YYNGEE. CDR3 length: 15 residues. The V and J ends lost 0 bases and 1 base respectively, with 11 bases between them.

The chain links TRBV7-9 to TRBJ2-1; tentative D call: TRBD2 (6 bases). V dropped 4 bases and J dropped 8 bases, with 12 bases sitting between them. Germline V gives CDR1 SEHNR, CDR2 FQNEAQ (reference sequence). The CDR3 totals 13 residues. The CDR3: CASSSPGGHEQFF. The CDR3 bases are TGTGCCAGCAGCTCACCCGGGGGTCATGAGCAGTTCTTC. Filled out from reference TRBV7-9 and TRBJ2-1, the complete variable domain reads DTGVSQNPRHKITKRGQNVTFRCDPISEHNRLYWYRQTLGQGPEFLTYFQNEAQLEKSRLLSDRFSAERPKGSFSTLEIQRTEQGDSAMYLCASSSPGGHEQFFGPGTRLTVL.

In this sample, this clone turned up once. The CDR3 reads CASSRQGLNTGELFF. For the CDR3, the DNA is TGTGCCAGCAGCAGACAGGGGCTGAACACCGGGGAGCTGTTTTTT. J is TRBJ2-2 and V is TRBV5-4, with 8 positions matching TRBD1. Germline CDR1 and CDR2: SGHNT and YYREEE (reference sequence). J was trimmed by 1 base and V by 4 bases; bases with no gene match: 3. The CDR3 spans 15 residues.

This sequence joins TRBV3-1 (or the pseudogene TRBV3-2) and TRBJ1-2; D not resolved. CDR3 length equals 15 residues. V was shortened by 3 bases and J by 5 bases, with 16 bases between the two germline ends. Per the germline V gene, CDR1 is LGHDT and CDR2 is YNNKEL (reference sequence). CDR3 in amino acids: CASSQGSWGGYGYTF. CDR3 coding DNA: TGTGCCAGCAGCCAGGGGTCTTGGGGAGGGTATGGCTACACCTTC.

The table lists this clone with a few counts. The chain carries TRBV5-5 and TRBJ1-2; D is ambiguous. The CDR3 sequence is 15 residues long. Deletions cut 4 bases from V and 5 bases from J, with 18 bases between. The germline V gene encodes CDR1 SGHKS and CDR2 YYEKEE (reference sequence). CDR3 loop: CASSPASRVAYGYTF. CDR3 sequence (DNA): TGTGCCAGCAGCCCCGCGTCGAGGGTCGCTTATGGCTACACCTTC.

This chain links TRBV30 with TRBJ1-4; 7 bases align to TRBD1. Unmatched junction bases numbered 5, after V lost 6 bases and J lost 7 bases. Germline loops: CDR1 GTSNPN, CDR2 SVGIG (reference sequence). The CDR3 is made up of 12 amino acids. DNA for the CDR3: TGTGCCTGTCCGGGACAGTCTGAAAAACTGTTTTTT. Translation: CACPGQSEKLFF.

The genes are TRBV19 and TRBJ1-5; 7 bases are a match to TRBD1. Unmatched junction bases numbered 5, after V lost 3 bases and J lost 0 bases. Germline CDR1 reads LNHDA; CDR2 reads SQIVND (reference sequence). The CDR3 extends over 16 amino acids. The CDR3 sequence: CASSIKGAYSNQPQHF. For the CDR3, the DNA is TGTGCCAGTAGTATTAAGGGGGCTTATAGCAATCAGCCCCAGCATTTT.

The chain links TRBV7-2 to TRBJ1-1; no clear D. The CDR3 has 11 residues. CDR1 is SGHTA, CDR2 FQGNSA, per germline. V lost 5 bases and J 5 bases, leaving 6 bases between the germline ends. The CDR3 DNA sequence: TGTGCCAGCAGCCAGATTACTGAAGCTTTCTTT. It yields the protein CASSQITEAFF.

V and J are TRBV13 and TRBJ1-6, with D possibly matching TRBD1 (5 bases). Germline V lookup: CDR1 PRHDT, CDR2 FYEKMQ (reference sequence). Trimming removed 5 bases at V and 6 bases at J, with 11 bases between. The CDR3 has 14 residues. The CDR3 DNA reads TGTGCCAGCAGCATCAGGGCGCGTAATTCACCCCTCCACTTT. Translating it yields CASSIRARNSPLHF.

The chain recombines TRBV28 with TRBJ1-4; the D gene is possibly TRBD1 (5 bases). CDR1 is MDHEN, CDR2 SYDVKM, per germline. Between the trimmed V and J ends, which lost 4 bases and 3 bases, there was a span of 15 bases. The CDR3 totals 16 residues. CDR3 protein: CASSSTQGAPNEKLFF. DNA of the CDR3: TGTGCCAGCAGTTCCACTCAGGGTGCTCCTAATGAAAAACTGTTTTTT.

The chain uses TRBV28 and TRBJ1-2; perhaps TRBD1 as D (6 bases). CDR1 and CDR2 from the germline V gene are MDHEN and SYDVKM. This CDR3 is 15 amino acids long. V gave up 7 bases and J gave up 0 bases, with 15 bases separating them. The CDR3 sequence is CASTGGGLANYGYTF. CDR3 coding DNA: TGTGCCAGCACGGGGGGGGGCTTAGCTAACTATGGCTACACCTTC.

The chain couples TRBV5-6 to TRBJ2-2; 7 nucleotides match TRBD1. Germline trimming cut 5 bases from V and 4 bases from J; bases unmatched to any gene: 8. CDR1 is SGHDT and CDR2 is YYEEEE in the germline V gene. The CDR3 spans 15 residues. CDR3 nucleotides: TGTGCCAGCAGAAGAACAGGGGCCAGCACCGGGGAGCTGTTTTTT. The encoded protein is CASRRTGASTGELFF. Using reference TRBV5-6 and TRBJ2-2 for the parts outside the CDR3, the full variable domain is DAGVTQSPTHLIKTRGQQVTLRCSPKSGHDTVSWYQQALGQGPQFIFQYYEEEERQRGNFPDRFSGHQFPNYSSELNVNALLLGDSALYLCASRRTGASTGELFFGEGSRLTVL.

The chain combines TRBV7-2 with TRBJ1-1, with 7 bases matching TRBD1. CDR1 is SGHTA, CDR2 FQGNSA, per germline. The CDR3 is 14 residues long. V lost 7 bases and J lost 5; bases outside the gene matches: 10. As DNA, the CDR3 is TGTGCCAGCATCACAGGGGTAGTTGGGACTGAAGCTTTCTTT. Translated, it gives CASITGVVGTEAFF.

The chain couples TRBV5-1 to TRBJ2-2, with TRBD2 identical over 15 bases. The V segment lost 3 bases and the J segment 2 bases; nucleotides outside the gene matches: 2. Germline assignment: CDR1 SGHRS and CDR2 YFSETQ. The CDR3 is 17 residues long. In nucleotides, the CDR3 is TGCGCCAGCAGCTGGGGACTAGCGGGAGGCAACACCGGGGAGCTGTTTTTT. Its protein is CASSWGLAGGNTGELFF.

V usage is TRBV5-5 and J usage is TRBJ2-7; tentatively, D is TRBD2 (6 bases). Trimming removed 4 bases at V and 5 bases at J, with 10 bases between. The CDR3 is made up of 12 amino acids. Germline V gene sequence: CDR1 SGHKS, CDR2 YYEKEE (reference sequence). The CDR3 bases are TGTGCCAGCAGCCGGGGGTTGGACGAGCAGTACTTC. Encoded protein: CASSRGLDEQYF. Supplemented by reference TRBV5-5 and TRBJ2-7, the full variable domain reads DAGVTQSPTHLIKTRGQQVTLRCSPISGHKSVSWYQQVLGQGPQFIFQYYEKEERGRGNFPDRFSARQFPNYSSELNVNALLLGDSALYLCASSRGLDEQYFGPGTRLTVT.

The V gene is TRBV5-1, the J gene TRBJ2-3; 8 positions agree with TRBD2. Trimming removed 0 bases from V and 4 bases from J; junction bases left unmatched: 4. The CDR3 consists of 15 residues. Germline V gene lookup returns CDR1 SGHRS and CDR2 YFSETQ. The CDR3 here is CASSLGGLGADTQYF. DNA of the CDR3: TGCGCCAGCAGCTTGGGGGGACTAGGAGCAGATACGCAGTATTTT.

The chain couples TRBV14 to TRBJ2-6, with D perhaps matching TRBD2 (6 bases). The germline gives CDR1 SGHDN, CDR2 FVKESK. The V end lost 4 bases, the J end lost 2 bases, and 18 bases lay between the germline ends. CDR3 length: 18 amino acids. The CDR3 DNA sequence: TGTGCCAGCAGCCTCTTCCGGGACTCCCGCACTGGGGCCAACGTCCTGACTTTC. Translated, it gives CASSLFRDSRTGANVLTF.

Here the CDR3 DNA reads TGCGCCAGCAGCCAAGATGGGGACAGTGATAACTATGGCTACACCTTC. This sequence encodes CASSQDGDSDNYGYTF. The chain carries TRBV4-1 and TRBJ1-2, with 7 bases matching TRBD1. This CDR3 has 16 residues. Trimming at V came to 0 bases and at J to 1 base, leaving 5 bases not matched to a gene. Germline CDR1 is MGHRA and CDR2 is YSYEKL.